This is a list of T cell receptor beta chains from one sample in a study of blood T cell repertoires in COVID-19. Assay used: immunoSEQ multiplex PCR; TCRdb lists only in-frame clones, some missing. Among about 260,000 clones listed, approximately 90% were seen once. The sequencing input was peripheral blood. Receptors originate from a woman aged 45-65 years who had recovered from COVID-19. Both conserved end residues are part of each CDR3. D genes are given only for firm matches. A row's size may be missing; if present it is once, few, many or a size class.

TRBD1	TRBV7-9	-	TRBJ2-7	CASSLGGTGFPSYEQYF	TGTGCCAGCAGCTTAGGTGGGACAGGGTTTCCGTCCTACGAGCAGTACTTC
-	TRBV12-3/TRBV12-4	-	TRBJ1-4	CASSFFGEKLFF	TGTGCCAGCAGTTTTTTCGGGGAAAAACTGTTTTTT
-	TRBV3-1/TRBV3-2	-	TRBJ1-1	CASSPSGSNTEAFF	TGTGCCAGCAGCCCGTCGGGGTCAAACACTGAAGCTTTCTTT
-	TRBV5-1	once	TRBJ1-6	CASSLQGISDNSPLHF	TGCGCCAGCAGCTTGCAGGGGATCTCCGATAATTCACCCCTCCACTTT
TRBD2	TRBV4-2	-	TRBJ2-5	CASSQESLAGVGGGETQYF	TGTGCCAGCAGCCAAGAATCCCTAGCGGGAGTGGGAGGGGGAGAGACCCAGTACTTC
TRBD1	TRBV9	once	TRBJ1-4	CASSVGGTAGEKLFF	TGTGCCAGCAGCGTAGGGGGGACAGCCGGTGAAAAACTGTTTTTT
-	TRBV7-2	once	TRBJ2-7	CASSFAVLAEQYF	TGTGCCAGCAGCTTTGCGGTCCTGGCGGAGCAGTACTTC
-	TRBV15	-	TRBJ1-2	CATSPNFDIPIYGYTF	TGTGCCACCAGCCCGAACTTTGACATCCCTATCTATGGCTACACCTTC
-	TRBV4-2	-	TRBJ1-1	CASSQDPFFRGRETEAFF	TGTGCCAGCAGCCAAGATCCATTTTTTAGGGGGAGGGAGACTGAAGCTTTCTTT
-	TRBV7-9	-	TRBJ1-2	CAIYGKGGPNYGYTF	TGTGCCATCTATGGAAAGGGGGGGCCTAACTATGGCTACACCTTC
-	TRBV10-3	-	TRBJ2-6	CAISGTTSGANVLTF	TGTGCCATCAGTGGAACAACCTCTGGGGCCAACGTCCTGACTTTC
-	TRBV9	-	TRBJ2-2	CASSRNTGELFF	TGTGCCAGCAGTCGGAACACCGGGGAGCTGTTTTTT
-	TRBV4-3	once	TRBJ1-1	CASSQAGGGTEAFF	TGCGCCAGCAGCCAAGCTGGGGGAGGAACTGAAGCTTTCTTT
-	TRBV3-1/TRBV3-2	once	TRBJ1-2	CASSQARGDAYGYTF	TGTGCCAGCAGCCAAGCCAGGGGTGACGCCTATGGCTACACCTTC
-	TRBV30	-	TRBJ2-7	CAWSVVRGEQYF	TGTGCCTGGAGTGTAGTCCGCGGCGAGCAGTACTTC
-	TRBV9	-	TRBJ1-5	CASSGGQSNQPQHF	TGTGCCAGCAGCGGAGGACAGAGCAATCAGCCCCAGCATTTT
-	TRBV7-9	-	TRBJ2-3	CASSPLDTQYF	TGTGCCAGCAGCCCCTTAGATACGCAGTATTTT
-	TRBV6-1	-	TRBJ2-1	CASSEDWGSGYNEQFF	TGTGCCAGCAGTGAAGATTGGGGTAGCGGCTACAATGAGCAGTTCTTC
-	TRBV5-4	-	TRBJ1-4	CASSRGGARTTNEKLFF	TGTGCCAGCAGCCGGGGGGGGGCACGGACAACTAATGAAAAACTGTTTTTT
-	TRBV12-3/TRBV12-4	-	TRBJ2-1	CASSFPHYNEQFF	TGTGCCAGCAGTTTCCCCCATTACAATGAGCAGTTCTTC
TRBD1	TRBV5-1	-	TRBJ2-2	CASRQGESGELFF	TGCGCCAGCAGACAGGGGGAATCCGGGGAGCTGTTTTTT
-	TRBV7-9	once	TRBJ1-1	CASSLGGVGEAFF	TGTGCCAGCAGCTTAGGCGGGGTGGGTGAAGCTTTCTTT
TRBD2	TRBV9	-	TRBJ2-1	CASSVGPGGPSHEQFF	TGTGCCAGCAGCGTGGGACCGGGGGGGCCCAGCCATGAGCAGTTCTTC
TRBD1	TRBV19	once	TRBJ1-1	CASSTRTGGNTEAFF	TGTGCCAGTAGTACCCGGACAGGGGGGAACACTGAAGCTTTCTTT
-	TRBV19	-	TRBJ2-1	CASSIVAVSYNEQFF	TGTGCCAGTAGTATAGTAGCGGTCTCCTACAATGAGCAGTTCTTC
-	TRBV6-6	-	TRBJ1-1	CASSYSIRTPNTEAFF	TGTGCCAGCAGTTACTCCATTAGGACACCGAACACTGAAGCTTTCTTT